This TCR beta chain emerged from a study of blood T cells in healthy people across ages. For the study at large: Template switching recovered approximately one barcoded beta molecule for every two T cells.

Investigators took about 9.2 milliliters of peripheral blood from every donor. PCR was performed a second time for about 6 to 11 cycles using a sample-barcoded 5' primer and a J-beta primer mix. TCRdb fed the 5' RACE reads into MiXCR, producing one record per CDR3 protein. The table lists 1.5 million to 2 million distinct CDR3 sequences, around 48% of them singletons, with around 2.1% in the top ten. This CDR3 contains 17 residues. The V and J ends lost 5 bases and 0 bases, in that order; junction bases with no gene match: 6. Whole-study findings and limits: Considered underestimates were the diversity estimates obtained from one million T cells. For the donors, CMV status was unknown and possibly confounded expanded clonotype changes.

This clonotype was seen more than once but under ten times. Its matching antigen is unknown. The V and J genes are TRBV12-3 or TRBV12-4 and TRBJ2-3; 12 bases match TRBD2. The sequence was collected from a woman aged 40 to 49 in good health. Sequences were obtained from blood. CDR3 coding DNA: TGTGCCAGCAGTCGATCGACTAGCGGGGGTAGCACAGATACGCAGTATTTT. Encoded protein: CASSRSTSGGSTDTQYF.